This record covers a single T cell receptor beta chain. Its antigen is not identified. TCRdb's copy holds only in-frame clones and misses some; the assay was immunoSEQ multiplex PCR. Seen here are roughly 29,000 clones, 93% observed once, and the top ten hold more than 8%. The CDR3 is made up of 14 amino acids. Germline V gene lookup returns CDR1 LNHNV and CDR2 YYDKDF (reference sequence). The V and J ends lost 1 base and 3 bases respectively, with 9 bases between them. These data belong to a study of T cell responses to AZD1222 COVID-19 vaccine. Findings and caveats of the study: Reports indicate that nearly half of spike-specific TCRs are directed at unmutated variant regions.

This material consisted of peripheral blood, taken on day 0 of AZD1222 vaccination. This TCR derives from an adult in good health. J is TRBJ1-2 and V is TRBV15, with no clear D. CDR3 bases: TGTGCCACCAGCAGAGGATCAGAGGACTATGGCTACACCTTC. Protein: CATSRGSEDYGYTF.